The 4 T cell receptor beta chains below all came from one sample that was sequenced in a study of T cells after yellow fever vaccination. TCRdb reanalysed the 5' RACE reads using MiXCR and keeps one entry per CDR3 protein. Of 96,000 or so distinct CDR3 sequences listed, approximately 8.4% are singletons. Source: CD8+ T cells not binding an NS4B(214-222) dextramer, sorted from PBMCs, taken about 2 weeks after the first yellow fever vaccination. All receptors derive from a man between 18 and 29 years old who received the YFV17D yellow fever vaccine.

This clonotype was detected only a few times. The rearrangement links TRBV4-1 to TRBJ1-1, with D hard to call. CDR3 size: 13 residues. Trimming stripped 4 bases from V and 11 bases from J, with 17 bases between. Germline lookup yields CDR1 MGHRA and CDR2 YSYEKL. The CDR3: CASSPRAGREAFF. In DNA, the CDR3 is TGCGCCAGCAGCCCGCGGGCGGGGAGAGAGGCTTTCTTT.

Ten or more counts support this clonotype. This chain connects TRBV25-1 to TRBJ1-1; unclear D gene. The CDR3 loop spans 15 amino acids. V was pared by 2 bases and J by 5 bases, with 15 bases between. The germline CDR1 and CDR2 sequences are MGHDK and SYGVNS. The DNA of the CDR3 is TGTGCCAGCAGTGAAGGCAACGGACCAGGTACTGAAGCTTTCTTT. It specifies CASSEGNGPGTEAFF.

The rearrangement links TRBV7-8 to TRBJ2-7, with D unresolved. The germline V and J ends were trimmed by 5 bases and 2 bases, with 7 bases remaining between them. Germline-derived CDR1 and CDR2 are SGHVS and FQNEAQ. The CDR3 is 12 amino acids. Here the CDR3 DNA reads TGTGCCAGCAGCGATGGGACCTACGAGCAGTACTTC. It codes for CASSDGTYEQYF.

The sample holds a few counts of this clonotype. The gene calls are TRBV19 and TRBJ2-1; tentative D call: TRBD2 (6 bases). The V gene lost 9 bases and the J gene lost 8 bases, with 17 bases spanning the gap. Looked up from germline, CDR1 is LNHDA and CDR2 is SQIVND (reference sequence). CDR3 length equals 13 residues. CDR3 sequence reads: CASGAVEGDEQFF. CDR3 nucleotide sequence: TGTGCCAGCGGGGCCGTGGAGGGTGATGAGCAGTTCTTC.